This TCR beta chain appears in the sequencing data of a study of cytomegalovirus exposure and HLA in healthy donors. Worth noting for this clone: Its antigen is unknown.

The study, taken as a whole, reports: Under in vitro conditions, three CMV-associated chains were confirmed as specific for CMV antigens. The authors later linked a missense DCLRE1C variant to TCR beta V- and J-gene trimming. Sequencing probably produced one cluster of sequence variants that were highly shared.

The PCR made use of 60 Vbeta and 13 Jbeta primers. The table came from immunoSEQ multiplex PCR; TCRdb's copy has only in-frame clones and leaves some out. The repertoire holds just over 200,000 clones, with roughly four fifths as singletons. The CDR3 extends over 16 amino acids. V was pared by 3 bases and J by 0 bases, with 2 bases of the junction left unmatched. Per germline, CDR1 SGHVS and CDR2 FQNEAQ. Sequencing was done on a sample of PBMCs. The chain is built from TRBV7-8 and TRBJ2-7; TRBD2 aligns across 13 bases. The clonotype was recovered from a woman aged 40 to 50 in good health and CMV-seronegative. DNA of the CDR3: TGTGCCAGCAGCTTCGGGACTAGCGGGGACTCCTACGAGCAGTACTTC. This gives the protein CASSFGTSGDSYEQYF.